This T cell receptor beta chain was recovered during a study of T cells in narcolepsy. Looking at the study overall: Donors had narcolepsy type 1 or type 2, or were healthy controls.

Study findings and constraints: Autoreactive clonotypes reportedly recurred in blood of same and different patients, not controls. Same-patient CSF and blood CD4+ T cell clonotypes included HCRT-specific and TRIB2-specific autoreactive ones.

After removal of 1 base from V and 2 bases from J, the junction contained 5 bases not matched to a gene. Germline lookup yields CDR1 LGHNA and CDR2 YSLEER. The CDR3 runs to 15 residues. Clones were read by immunoSEQ multiplex PCR, and TCRdb kept only the in-frame ones, dropping some. The table has 15,000 to 20,000 clones, 86% seen once. This clone was seen just once. Its specificity is not known. This clonotype originated in a human donor in good health. The chain is built from TRBV4-3 and TRBJ2-7; the match to TRBD1 covers 7 bases. Sample: memory (CD45RA-) CD4+ T cells from blood. The CDR3 DNA is TGCGCCAGCAGCCAAGTCGGGCAGGGGGCCTACGAGCAGTACTTC. Protein product: CASSQVGQGAYEQYF.